This is a list of T cell receptor beta chains from one sample in a study of T cells in localized non-small cell lung cancer. Generated by immunoSEQ multiplex PCR, the TCRdb table keeps only in-frame clones and is missing some. The data hold about 22,000 clones, with about four fifths observed a single time. This material consisted of peripheral blood, taken before any cancer treatment. The receptor source for this set is a man between 40 and 69 years old with stage I lung adenocarcinoma. Both conserved end residues are part of each CDR3. The D gene is left open where the match is weak. Expanded clones get a size class; other rows say once, few or many, or leave the size out.

clone_size: few
v_call: TRBV10-1
j_call: TRBJ2-1
d_call: TRBD2
cdr3_nt: TGCGCCACCGAACGTCTAGCGGGGGGGCGGAGGAAAAACAATGAGCAGTTCTTC
cdr3_aa: CATERLAGGRRKNNEQFF

clone_size: -
v_call: TRBV10-1
j_call: TRBJ2-1
d_call: -
cdr3_nt: TGCGCCAGCAGTGACGGGGAGTTGGGACCGTTCTTC
cdr3_aa: CASSDGELGPFF

clone_size: -
v_call: TRBV18
j_call: TRBJ1-2
d_call: -
cdr3_nt: TGTGCCAGCTCACCAGGGGTAGAGGTCTATGGCTACACCTTC
cdr3_aa: CASSPGVEVYGYTF

clone_size: -
v_call: TRBV2
j_call: TRBJ1-5
d_call: -
cdr3_nt: TGTGCCAGCAGTGACAGGACGCCCAATCAGCCCCAGCATTTT
cdr3_aa: CASSDRTPNQPQHF

clone_size: medium-sized
v_call: TRBV5-4
j_call: TRBJ2-7
d_call: TRBD2
cdr3_nt: TGTGCCAGCAGCCCGCGGGGTAGCGGGGGTGGGGAGCAGTACTTC
cdr3_aa: CASSPRGSGGGEQYF

clone_size: -
v_call: TRBV5-1
j_call: TRBJ2-7
d_call: TRBD1
cdr3_nt: TGCGCCAGCAGCCAATGGACAGGATCCACCTACGAGCAGTACTTC
cdr3_aa: CASSQWTGSTYEQYF

clone_size: once
v_call: TRBV11-2
j_call: TRBJ2-7
d_call: -
cdr3_nt: TGTGCCAGCAGTCTCCGGCAGGGCTACGAGCAGTACTTC
cdr3_aa: CASSLRQGYEQYF

clone_size: -
v_call: TRBV6-5
j_call: TRBJ2-7
d_call: -
cdr3_nt: TGTGCCAGCAGTATAGGGGATGAGCAGTACTTC
cdr3_aa: CASSIGDEQYF

clone_size: -
v_call: TRBV11-1
j_call: TRBJ2-7
d_call: -
cdr3_nt: TGTGCCAGCAGCTTAACCAGGTTTTACGAGCAGTACTTC
cdr3_aa: CASSLTRFYEQYF

clone_size: -
v_call: TRBV7-8
j_call: TRBJ2-2
d_call: -
cdr3_nt: TGTGCCAGCAGCTTAGAAAGGGGCGGCCTTAGCGCCGGGGAGCTGTTTTTT
cdr3_aa: CASSLERGGLSAGELFF

clone_size: -
v_call: TRBV28
j_call: TRBJ1-1
d_call: -
cdr3_nt: TGTGCCAGCAGCCGGTTTCGTGGCACTGAAGCTTTCTTT
cdr3_aa: CASSRFRGTEAFF

clone_size: -
v_call: TRBV13
j_call: TRBJ2-7
d_call: -
cdr3_nt: TGTGCCAGCAGCTTTTCGGGGAACGTCGAGCAGTACTTC
cdr3_aa: CASSFSGNVEQYF

clone_size: once
v_call: TRBV5-1
j_call: TRBJ2-3
d_call: TRBD1
cdr3_nt: TGCGCCAGCAGCTTAGTGGGACAGGGGGCAGATACGCAGTATTTT
cdr3_aa: CASSLVGQGADTQYF

clone_size: -
v_call: TRBV4-1
j_call: TRBJ1-5
d_call: -
cdr3_nt: TGCGCCAGCAGCCATGATGGGGGATTCGGCAATCAGCCCCAGCATTTT
cdr3_aa: CASSHDGGFGNQPQHF

clone_size: -
v_call: TRBV5-1
j_call: TRBJ2-7
d_call: TRBD1
cdr3_nt: TGCGCCAGCAGCCTCATGGGGGGACAGGGAAACGAGCAGTACTTC
cdr3_aa: CASSLMGGQGNEQYF

clone_size: -
v_call: TRBV11-3
j_call: TRBJ2-1
d_call: TRBD2
cdr3_nt: TGTGCCAGCAGCTTAGACGCTAGCGGGAGTAACGATGAGCAGTTCTTC
cdr3_aa: CASSLDASGSNDEQFF

clone_size: once
v_call: TRBV27
j_call: TRBJ2-3
d_call: TRBD2
cdr3_nt: TGTGCCAGCAGTCGGACTAGTGTCGCAGATACGCAGTATTTT
cdr3_aa: CASSRTSVADTQYF

clone_size: few
v_call: TRBV21-1
j_call: TRBJ1-5
d_call: -
cdr3_nt: TGTGCCAGCACCAGGGGGCTTAGCAATCAGCCCCAGCATTTT
cdr3_aa: CASTRGLSNQPQHF

clone_size: -
v_call: TRBV4-2
j_call: TRBJ1-1
d_call: TRBD1
cdr3_nt: TGTGCCAGCAGCCCGACAGGGGGGATCACTGAAGCTTTCTTT
cdr3_aa: CASSPTGGITEAFF

clone_size: -
v_call: TRBV5-6
j_call: TRBJ1-2
d_call: -
cdr3_nt: TGTGCCAGCAGCCCAGGCGGGTATGGCTACACCTTC
cdr3_aa: CASSPGGYGYTF

clone_size: -
v_call: TRBV27
j_call: TRBJ1-1
d_call: TRBD1
cdr3_nt: TGTGCCAGCAGTGAGGGACAGGGGGCCCCGAACACTGAAGCTTTCTTT
cdr3_aa: CASSEGQGAPNTEAFF

clone_size: -
v_call: TRBV28
j_call: TRBJ1-6
d_call: -
cdr3_nt: TGTGCCAGCAGTTTCCCGGGTAGCGCCAGTTCACCCCTCCACTTT
cdr3_aa: CASSFPGSASSPLHF

clone_size: -
v_call: TRBV4-3
j_call: TRBJ2-3
d_call: TRBD2
cdr3_nt: TGCGCCAGCAGCCAAGGCGCCAGCGGGAGAACAGATACGCAGTATTTT
cdr3_aa: CASSQGASGRTDTQYF

clone_size: -
v_call: TRBV12-2
j_call: TRBJ2-2
d_call: -
cdr3_nt: TGTGCAAGTGAAGCGGGAGGGCGCGTCACCGGGGAGCTGTTTTTT
cdr3_aa: CASEAGGRVTGELFF

clone_size: -
v_call: TRBV2
j_call: TRBJ2-3
d_call: TRBD2
cdr3_nt: TGTGCCAGCGAGACTAGCGGGCCAACGCAGTATTTT
cdr3_aa: CASETSGPTQYF

clone_size: -
v_call: TRBV4-1
j_call: TRBJ2-3
d_call: TRBD1
cdr3_nt: TGCGCCAGCAGCCGTTACAGGGGGGAGAGGCAGTATTTT
cdr3_aa: CASSRYRGERQYF

clone_size: -
v_call: TRBV7-3
j_call: TRBJ2-5
d_call: -
cdr3_nt: TGTGCCAGCAGCCCCCCGGGTCAAGAGACCCAGTACTTC
cdr3_aa: CASSPPGQETQYF

clone_size: -
v_call: TRBV2
j_call: TRBJ1-1
d_call: -
cdr3_nt: TGTGCCAGCCTACCGAACGGCCAAACTGAAGCTTTCTTT
cdr3_aa: CASLPNGQTEAFF

clone_size: -
v_call: TRBV2
j_call: TRBJ1-3
d_call: -
cdr3_nt: TGTGCCAGCAGTGTTTTTGGGGGGTATGGAAACACCATATATTTT
cdr3_aa: CASSVFGGYGNTIYF

clone_size: -
v_call: TRBV18
j_call: TRBJ2-6
d_call: -
cdr3_nt: TGTGCCAGCTCATTGGTGGACGGGGCCAACGTCCTGACTTTC
cdr3_aa: CASSLVDGANVLTF

clone_size: once
v_call: TRBV2
j_call: TRBJ2-1
d_call: TRBD2
cdr3_nt: TGTGCCAGCAGCGGGACTAGCGGCAATAAGCAGTTCTTC
cdr3_aa: CASSGTSGNKQFF

clone_size: -
v_call: TRBV7-7
j_call: TRBJ2-1
d_call: -
cdr3_nt: TGTGCTAGCAGCTCCGGACAGACCAATGAGCAGTTCTTC
cdr3_aa: CASSSGQTNEQFF

clone_size: -
v_call: TRBV9
j_call: TRBJ1-1
d_call: -
cdr3_nt: TGTGCCAGCAGCCCACGCCGAGTGAACACTGAAGCTTTCTTT
cdr3_aa: CASSPRRVNTEAFF

clone_size: -
v_call: TRBV28
j_call: TRBJ2-7
d_call: TRBD2
cdr3_nt: TGTGCCAGCAGTCACACTAGCGGTTTTGGGGGGCGGGAGCAGTACTTC
cdr3_aa: CASSHTSGFGGREQYF

clone_size: -
v_call: TRBV27
j_call: TRBJ1-1
d_call: -
cdr3_nt: TGTGCCACCACGACCCCGACGGGGAGAGGCACTGAAGCTTTCTTT
cdr3_aa: CATTTPTGRGTEAFF

clone_size: -
v_call: TRBV4-3
j_call: TRBJ2-7
d_call: -
cdr3_nt: TGCGCCAGCAGCCAAGATATGTTAAGCTCTCTCGAGCAGTACTTC
cdr3_aa: CASSQDMLSSLEQYF

clone_size: -
v_call: TRBV4-1
j_call: TRBJ2-5
d_call: TRBD1
cdr3_nt: TGCGCCAGCAGCCTGTGGGGGAGACAGGGCCAAGAGACCCAGTACTTC
cdr3_aa: CASSLWGRQGQETQYF

clone_size: -
v_call: TRBV19
j_call: TRBJ2-3
d_call: -
cdr3_nt: TGTGCCAGTAGTAACAGGGCGGGGACAACTAGCACAGATACGCAGTATTTT
cdr3_aa: CASSNRAGTTSTDTQYF

clone_size: -
v_call: TRBV7-2
j_call: TRBJ2-7
d_call: -
cdr3_nt: TGTGCCAGCAGCTTAGTGCTCCCCCCGGACGAGCAGTACTTC
cdr3_aa: CASSLVLPPDEQYF

clone_size: -
v_call: TRBV15
j_call: TRBJ2-1
d_call: -
cdr3_nt: TGTGCCACCAGCCCTCCCGGGGCGGGGCAGTTCTTC
cdr3_aa: CATSPPGAGQFF

clone_size: -
v_call: TRBV5-4
j_call: TRBJ1-2
d_call: -
cdr3_nt: TGTGCCAGCAGTCAGGAGCTTCTTAACTATGGCTACACCTTC
cdr3_aa: CASSQELLNYGYTF